The present TCR beta chain was sequenced within a study of blood T cell repertoires in COVID-19. Study information: Samples representing acute and convalescent COVID-19 were sourced from the United States, Italy and Spain. PBMCs, B-cell-depleted T cells, or T cells provided the cDNA or gDNA that made up the material.

V was clipped by 4 bases and J by 9 bases, with 7 bases between them. Germline V lookup: CDR1 LGHNA, CDR2 YSLEER. The CDR3 consists of 11 residues. In the authors' workflow: Estimation of nucleated cell counts was performed using reference gene primer amplification. The data were produced by immunoSEQ multiplex PCR, yet TCRdb's version contains in-frame clones alone and is incomplete. V, J and clone size are those of that table, while D and trimming were read from the DNA. In the table there are approximately 260,000 clones, about 80% of which are singletons. Adults between about 18 and 95 years of age took part from more than 20 US areas.

The V call is TRBV4-3, the J call TRBJ1-3; D is perhaps TRBD1 (5 bases). The sequencing sample was made of PBMCs or T cells enriched from blood (not recorded which). This TCR was sampled from a man aged 25 to 45 with acute COVID-19. The CDR3 reads CASSPGGTIYF. In DNA form, the CDR3 reads TGCGCCAGCAGCCCGGGGGGCACCATATATTTT.